Listed here are 26 T cell receptor beta chains from one sample, sequenced in a study of T-cell reconstitution after alpha-beta-depleted transplantation in children. During its preparation, the TCRbeta library received unique molecular identifiers. TCRdb itself ran the PCR reads through MiXCR, one entry per CDR3 protein. The table includes about 4,900 distinct CDR3 sequences, approximately 24% detected once. Sequenced material: PBMCs, mostly from graft donor cells, taken 60 days after TCRalphabeta/CD19-depleted stem cell transplant. The receptor source for this set is a male patient aged 2-9 years who had a stem cell transplant for acute lymphoblastic leukemia, so the T cells may come from the graft donor.

This clonotype is medium-sized (0.01 to 0.1%) by share. The J gene is TRBJ2-1, the V gene TRBV6-4, with 15 bases matching TRBD2. Germline V gene sequence: CDR1 MRHNA, CDR2 SNTAGT. The CDR3 loop spans 21 amino acids. Trimming at V came to 6 bases and at J to 0 bases, leaving 15 bases not matched to a gene. The CDR3 protein is CASRRRTSGRAGPLSYNEQFF. In DNA, the CDR3 is TGTGCCAGCAGACGCCGGACTAGCGGGAGGGCCGGCCCCCTCTCCTACAATGAGCAGTTCTTC.

This clonotype was observed many times. This rearrangement joins TRBV7-9 to TRBJ1-1; TRBD1 is a possible D gene (6 bases). This CDR3 is 14 amino acids long. V dropped 7 bases and J dropped 5 bases, with 17 bases sitting between them. CDR1 is SEHNR, CDR2 FQNEAQ, per germline (reference sequence). This CDR3 reads CASNREPVRTEAFF. CDR3 nucleotide sequence: TGTGCCAGCAACAGGGAGCCCGTTCGGACTGAAGCTTTCTTT.

This clonotype is medium-sized by share. The chain joins TRBV7-9 to TRBJ2-3; a weak D match, TRBD1 (5 bases). CDR3 size: 15 residues. Germline CDR1 reads SEHNR; CDR2 reads FQNEAQ (reference sequence). The V gene lost 3 bases and the J gene lost 4 bases, with 14 bases spanning the gap. The CDR3 bases are TGTGCCAGCAGCTTCCCGGCTAGGGGCGCAGATACGCAGTATTTT. This translates into CASSFPARGADTQYF.

The chain links TRBV7-8 to TRBJ2-5, with D maybe TRBD1 (5 bases). Germline lookup yields CDR1 SGHVS and CDR2 FQNEAQ. CDR3 length: 15 residues. The V end lost 6 bases, the J end lost 5 bases, and 19 bases lay between the germline ends. The CDR3 reads CASSRGGGIAETQYF. CDR3 coding DNA: TGTGCCAGCAGTAGGGGTGGCGGTATCGCCGAGACCCAGTACTTC.

CDR3 sequence: CASSFRLGGPREQYF. CDR3 bases: TGTGCCAGCAGTTTTAGGTTGGGGGGCCCGAGGGAGCAGTACTTC. This chain links TRBV28 with TRBJ2-7; D may be TRBD1 or TRBD2 (6 bases each). Germline-derived CDR1 and CDR2 are MDHEN and SYDVKM. This CDR3 comprises 15 residues. V shed 3 bases and J shed 7 bases, with 19 bases lying between them.

This clonotype has at least ten counts. This chain links TRBV5-1 with TRBJ2-6; D not resolved. The CDR3 is 15 residues long. Trimming pared 0 bases from V and 4 bases from J, leaving 8 bases between. Germline values: CDR1 SGHRS, CDR2 YFSETQ. Here the CDR3 reads CASSLEGIGANVLTF. CDR3 bases: TGCGCCAGCAGCTTGGAAGGGATAGGGGCCAACGTCCTGACTTTC.

The chain combines TRBV5-6 with TRBJ1-1; a possible D gene is TRBD1 (5 bases). CDR1 is SGHDT, CDR2 YYEEEE, per germline. V was shortened by 9 bases and J by 2 bases, with 17 bases between the two germline ends. The CDR3 is 14 amino acids. The CDR3 DNA follows: TGTGCCATGGGCCTTCGGACACAAAACACTGAAGCTTTCTTT. Protein: CAMGLRTQNTEAFF.

This clonotype was observed many times. This sequence joins TRBV5-4 and TRBJ2-5; 8 bases agree with TRBD2. This CDR3 has 16 amino acids. The germline V gene has CDR1 SGHNT and CDR2 YYREEE (reference sequence). V trimming: 1 base; J trimming: 6 bases; junction bases outside the gene matches: 11. The CDR3 bases are TGTGCCAGCAGCTTGCTGACTAGCGCTCAACGGAAGACCCAGTACTTC. This encodes CASSLLTSAQRKTQYF.

This clonotype showed up many times. V and J are TRBV3-1 and TRBJ2-5, with D maybe TRBD2 (6 bases). The germline CDR1 and CDR2 sequences are LGHDT and YNNKEL (reference sequence). V lost 3 bases, J lost 3 bases, and 11 bases lay in between. This CDR3 has 14 amino acids. CDR3 amino acids: CASSQASGEETQYF. CDR3 DNA: TGTGCCAGCAGCCAGGCCTCGGGGGAAGAGACCCAGTACTTC.

In this sample, this clonotype turned up many times. The CDR3 reads CASAEREAYEQYF. The CDR3 DNA reads as TGTGCCAGCGCAGAGCGGGAGGCCTACGAGCAGTACTTC. V gene TRBV27 combines with J gene TRBJ2-7; 9 nucleotides agree with TRBD2. CDR1 and CDR2 from the germline V gene are MNHEY and SMNVEV (reference sequence). V shed 8 bases and J 2 bases; nucleotides not matched to a gene: 4. CDR3 length: 13 amino acids.

This clonotype has ten or more counts. This chain joins TRBV11-3 and TRBJ2-5; D remains ambiguous. Germline V gives CDR1 SGHNT, CDR2 YENEEA. The CDR3 runs 14 residues. The V end was cut by 5 bases, the J end by 1 base, with 11 bases between. CDR3 sequence (DNA): TGTGCCAGCAGCCCCTCTCCTAGCCAAGAGACCCAGTACTTC. It specifies CASSPSPSQETQYF.

This clonotype was picked up many times. The chain recombines TRBV10-3 with TRBJ1-4; no reliable D call. CDR1 and CDR2 (germline): ENHRY, SYGVKD. The CDR3 extends over 13 amino acids. V was pared by 9 bases and J by 10 bases, with 18 bases between. The CDR3, as DNA: TGTGCCATTGGAAACGAAGGGTGGGGAAAACTGTTTTTT. Its protein product is CAIGNEGWGKLFF.

This clonotype was seen a single time. CDR3 bases: TGTGCCAGCAGCTTGGGTCCTGGGGGCGCAGATACGCAGTATTTT. This translates into CASSLGPGGADTQYF. J is TRBJ2-3 and V is TRBV5-5; a weak D match, TRBD1 (6 bases). The V end was cut by 0 bases, the J end by 4 bases, with 12 bases between. The CDR3 has 15 residues. In germline, CDR1 is SGHKS, CDR2 YYEKEE (reference sequence).

In its sample, this clonotype was seen a few times. This rearrangement joins TRBV28 to TRBJ2-2; 14 nucleotides agree with TRBD2. The CDR3 is 19 amino acids. Germline V gives CDR1 MDHEN, CDR2 SYDVKM. Losses at the gene ends were 9 bases for V and 3 bases for J; bases not matched to a gene: 15. The DNA of the CDR3 is TGTGCCAGTTCTCCCCAAGGGACTAGCGGGAGTATGGACACCGGGGAGCTGTTTTTT. Amino acids: CASSPQGTSGSMDTGELFF. The whole variable domain, filled in from reference TRBV28 and TRBJ2-2, reads DVKVTQSSRYLVKRTGEKVFLECVQDMDHENMFWYRQDPGLGLRLIYFSYDVKMKEKGDIPEGYSVSREKKERFSLILESASTNQTSMYLCASSPQGTSGSMDTGELFFGEGSRLTVL.

The rearrangement links TRBV20-1 to TRBJ1-2; 10 positions agree with TRBD1. V gave up 3 bases and J gave up 8 bases; unmatched junction bases: 12. Germline assignment: CDR1 DFQATT and CDR2 SNEGSKA (reference sequence). CDR3 size: 15 residues. CDR3 sequence: CSASTPGQGSWGYTF. The CDR3 DNA reads as TGCAGTGCTAGTACGCCGGGACAGGGGTCCTGGGGCTACACCTTC.

This clonotype was observed many times. V is TRBV5-6 and J is TRBJ2-1, with D possibly TRBD2 on 5 matching bases. With 1 base removed from V and 5 bases from J, the gap between germline ends came to 16 bases. The CDR3 is made up of 16 amino acids. The germline V gene encodes CDR1 SGHDT and CDR2 YYEEEE. The CDR3 bases are TGTGCCAGCAGCTTGTTCGGCCTAGCAGCTAACAATGAGCAGTTCTTC. It is translated as CASSLFGLAANNEQFF.

The gene calls are TRBV5-1 and TRBJ2-2; D not certain. The CDR3 spans 15 residues. V lost 1 base and J lost 4, with 11 bases in between. The germline V gene encodes CDR1 SGHRS and CDR2 YFSETQ. CDR3 sequence: CASSLSESRTGELFF. CDR3 sequence (DNA): TGCGCCAGCAGCTTGTCGGAGTCCCGCACCGGGGAGCTGTTTTTT. Variable domain in full (rest from reference TRBV5-1 and TRBJ2-2): KAGVTQTPRYLIKTRGQQVTLSCSPISGHRSVSWYQQTPGQGLQFLFEYFSETQRNKGNFPGRFSGRQFSNSRSEMNVSTLELGDSALYLCASSLSESRTGELFFGEGSRLTVL.

In this sample, this clonotype turned up many times. The chain has TRBV3-1 and TRBJ1-2; TRBD1 aligns across 9 bases. CDR3 length: 17 amino acids. The germline V gene has CDR1 LGHDT and CDR2 YNNKEL (reference sequence). V trimming: 4 bases; J trimming: 4 bases; junction bases outside the gene matches: 13. Here the CDR3 reads CASSPQAGQGMSYGYTF. In DNA form, the CDR3 reads TGTGCCAGCAGCCCTCAAGCCGGACAGGGGATGAGCTATGGCTACACCTTC.

This clonotype occurred many times. The chain uses TRBV5-1 and TRBJ2-4, with D possibly matching TRBD2 (5 bases). Trimming took off 3 bases at V and 1 base at J, with 17 bases between the two ends. The CDR3 length is 17 residues. In germline, CDR1 is SGHRS, CDR2 YFSETQ. Here the CDR3 reads CASSWRWRVKAKNIQYF. The CDR3, as DNA: TGCGCCAGCAGCTGGAGGTGGCGGGTAAAGGCCAAAAACATTCAGTACTTC.

This clonotype showed up many times. V is TRBV15 and J is TRBJ2-7; TRBD1 aligns across 10 bases. The CDR3 is 15 amino acids. The germline V gene encodes CDR1 LNHNV and CDR2 YYDKDF (reference sequence). V was pared by 8 bases and J by 6 bases, with 13 bases of the junction left unmatched. CDR3 sequence reads: CATSLRRQGAGEQYF. The CDR3 DNA reads TGTGCCACCTCCCTCCGCCGACAGGGGGCCGGCGAGCAGTACTTC.

Relative to its sample, this clonotype is medium-sized. The V gene is TRBV20-1, the J gene TRBJ2-2, with D possibly being TRBD1 (9 bases). The V and J ends lost 5 bases and 4 bases respectively, with 17 bases between them. Germline values: CDR1 DFQATT, CDR2 SNEGSKA (reference sequence). The CDR3 is 15 residues long. The CDR3 DNA sequence: TGCAGTGCTCGGGAGGGACAGGGTCGCACCGGGGAGCTGTTTTTT. Translated, it gives CSAREGQGRTGELFF.

This clonotype has at least ten counts. This chain uses TRBV6-5 with TRBJ1-1; D may be TRBD1 (6 bases). Germline lookup yields CDR1 MNHEY and CDR2 SVGAGI. Trimming took off 2 bases at V and 6 bases at J, with 16 bases between the two ends. The length of the CDR3 is 15 residues. The CDR3 DNA follows: TGTGCCAGCAGTTACGTTTACAGGGCGATCCCTGAAGCTTTCTTT. Translated: CASSYVYRAIPEAFF.

At least ten counts were recorded for this clonotype. The rearrangement links TRBV21-1 to TRBJ2-1; the D segment call TRBD2 is taken from the table without a DNA check. TRBV21-1 counts as a pseudogene. This CDR3 contains 16 residues. The chain's CDR3 is CASSQRTSGDYNEQFF. CDR3 coding DNA: TGTGCCAGCAGCCAGCGGACTAGCGGGGACTACAATGAGCAGTTCTTC.

This clonotype was recorded many times. This chain connects TRBV7-9 to TRBJ2-1; either TRBD1 or TRBD2 may fit D (5 bases each). This CDR3 has 15 residues. Germline CDR1 reads SEHNR; CDR2 reads FQNEAQ (reference sequence). V gave up 6 bases and J gave up 6 bases, with 18 bases separating them. The CDR3 spells CASSHRRGETNEQFF. Written as DNA, the CDR3 is TGTGCCAGCAGTCACAGGAGAGGGGAGACCAATGAGCAGTTCTTC.

The V call is TRBV30, the J call TRBJ2-1; 7 bases align to TRBD2. Trimming removed 2 bases from V and 8 bases from J; junction bases left unmatched: 9. The V gene's germline CDR1 is GTSNPN and CDR2 SVGIG (reference sequence). The CDR3 totals 14 residues. CDR3 nucleotide sequence: TGTGCCTGGAGTATGTGGGAGGGCATGTATGAGCAGTTCTTC. It specifies CAWSMWEGMYEQFF.

This clonotype appeared many times. J is TRBJ2-7 and V is TRBV6-5; 8 nucleotides agree with TRBD2. Germline-derived CDR1 and CDR2 are MNHEY and SVGAGI. The V gene end was trimmed by 3 bases and the J gene end by 2 bases; junction bases not matched to a gene: 12. The CDR3 is 17 amino acids. CDR3 sequence (DNA): TGTGCCAGCAGTTATGGTGTAGCGGGATCTCGAACCTACGAGCAGTACTTC. Translating it yields CASSYGVAGSRTYEQYF.